The following is a TCR beta chain sequence with its context. The data originate from a study of blood T cell repertoires in COVID-19. Profiling relied on immunoSEQ multiplex PCR, and the TCRdb table lists in-frame clones only, not all of them. The data show roughly 35,000 clones, about four fifths seen once. The CDR3 is 16 residues long. Germline values: CDR1 LNHDA, CDR2 SQIVND (reference sequence). Trimming took 7 bases from V and 8 from J, leaving 26 bases between them. The chain employs TRBV19 and TRBJ1-2, with D perhaps TRBD1 (5 bases). This receptor was taken from an elderly man with acute or convalescent COVID-19. Specimen: peripheral blood. The chain's CDR3 is CASTPSVMGRREGYTF. The CDR3 nucleotides read TGTGCCAGTACCCCTAGCGTCATGGGGCGGCGGGAAGGCTACACCTTC.